This T cell receptor (beta chain) was obtained from a study of T cells in tuberculosis. V dropped 6 bases and J dropped 4; count of bases not matched to a gene: 9. Germline CDR1 and CDR2: SGHDN and FVKESK. The CDR3 runs to 15 residues. Profiled with immunoSEQ multiplex PCR; TCRdb holds only in-frame clones, not every one. The repertoire holds under 45,000 clones, with approximately 93% as singletons. Sequencing was done on a sample of PBMCs. This chain uses TRBV14 with TRBJ2-1, with 7 positions matching TRBD2. This receptor was taken from a donor between 5 and 29 years old with latent tuberculosis or without tuberculosis infection. CDR3 coding DNA: TGTGCCAGCAGACAGGACCAGCGGGGTTACAATGAGCAGTTCTTC. It translates to CASRQDQRGYNEQFF.